Listed below are T cell receptor beta chains from one sample, sequenced in a study of T-cell reconstitution after alpha-beta-depleted transplantation in children. TCRdb ran MiXCR on the PCR reads and lists one entry per CDR3 protein. The sample has 73,000 or so distinct CDR3 sequences; 4.9% are singletons. The material was PBMCs, mostly from graft donor cells, obtained 180 days after TCRalphabeta/CD19-depleted stem cell transplant. The origin of the receptors is a boy younger than two who had a stem cell transplant for acute myeloid leukemia, so the T cells may come from the graft donor. The CDR3 runs from the conserved cysteine through the conserved F or W. Each record gives: V gene, CDR3 length, clone size, D gene, J gene, CDR3 protein, CDR3 DNA. A D gene is named only where the DNA matches it firmly. Size tells how often a clone was seen (once, few, many) or the class of an expanded clone, and some rows leave it out.

TRBV20-1	14	many	TRBD1	TRBJ1-5	CSAKRTGSNQPQHF	TGCAGTGCTAAGAGGACAGGGAGCAATCAGCCCCAGCATTTT
TRBV27	17	many	TRBD1	TRBJ2-1	CASSLSGTGGNYNEQFF	TGTGCCAGCAGTTTATCAGGGACAGGGGGTAACTACAATGAGCAGTTCTTC
TRBV5-6	13	many	TRBD1	TRBJ2-3	CASSWTGGDTQYF	TGTGCCAGCAGCTGGACAGGGGGCGATACGCAGTATTTT
TRBV4-3	14	many	TRBD1	TRBJ2-7	CASSPRTGMDEQYF	TGCGCCAGCAGCCCGAGGACAGGGATGGACGAGCAGTACTTC
TRBV12-3/TRBV12-4	13	many	NA	TRBJ1-5	CASSLTGYQPQHF	TGTGCCAGCAGTTTAACTGGTTATCAGCCCCAGCATTTT
TRBV5-1	13	many	NA	TRBJ2-1	CASSLWGNNEQFF	TGCGCCAGCAGCTTATGGGGAAACAATGAGCAGTTCTTC
TRBV15	19	many	TRBD1	TRBJ2-2	CATSRPRDRVNLGTGELFF	TGTGCCACCAGCAGACCCCGGGACAGGGTTAATCTAGGCACCGGGGAGCTGTTTTTT
TRBV24-1	16	many	NA	TRBJ2-2	CATSDFKGTYTGELFF	TGTGCCACCAGTGATTTTAAGGGCACGTACACCGGGGAGCTGTTTTTT
TRBV12-3/TRBV12-4	14	many	TRBD1	TRBJ1-2	CASSLDWDSYGYTF	TGTGCCAGCAGTTTAGACTGGGACAGCTATGGCTACACCTTC
TRBV12-5	16	many	TRBD1	TRBJ2-1	CASGPPTGQRYNEQFF	TGTGCTAGTGGTCCCCCCACGGGACAGAGGTACAATGAGCAGTTCTTC
TRBV3-1	12	NA	NA	TRBJ2-2	CASSLGPDRLFF	TGTGCCAGCAGCCTTGGACCCGATAGGCTGTTTTTT
TRBV20-1	13	many	NA	TRBJ2-3	CSAIGPYTDTQYF	TGCAGTGCTATTGGGCCGTACACAGATACGCAGTATTTT
TRBV7-2	18	few	TRBD2	TRBJ2-3	CASSLAGLAGGSTDTQYF	TGTGCCAGCAGCCTAGCGGGACTAGCGGGGGGCAGCACAGATACGCAGTATTTT
TRBV7-3	12	many	NA	TRBJ2-3	CASSSGEDTQYF	TGTGCCAGCAGCTCTGGGGAAGATACGCAGTATTTT
TRBV27	11	many	NA	TRBJ2-3	CASSTSDTQYF	NA
TRBV20-1	14	many	NA	TRBJ1-1	CSAPGGRENTEAFF	TGCAGTGCCCCGGGGGGCAGGGAGAACACTGAAGCTTTCTTT
TRBV6-5	13	many	NA	TRBJ2-5	CASSYPPPETQYF	TGTGCCAGCAGTTACCCGCCCCCAGAGACCCAGTACTTC
TRBV15	14	many	NA	TRBJ1-1	CATSRKTNTGEAFF	TGTGCCACCAGCAGAAAGACAAACACCGGAGAAGCTTTCTTT
TRBV29-1	15	many	TRBD1	TRBJ2-2	CSVQGIKGFTGELFF	TGCAGCGTACAGGGGATTAAGGGCTTTACCGGGGAGCTGTTTTTT
TRBV12-5	15	many	NA	TRBJ1-6	CASGHGTNSDSPLHF	TGTGCTAGTGGCCACGGGACGAATAGTGATTCACCCCTCCACTTT
TRBV4-3	14	many	NA	TRBJ2-7	CASSQVWGSYEQYF	TGCGCCAGCAGCCAAGTCTGGGGTTCCTACGAGCAGTACTTC
TRBV27	12	many	TRBD1	TRBJ1-1	CASSPWTGKAFF	TGTGCCAGCAGCCCCTGGACAGGGAAAGCTTTCTTT
TRBV10-3	13	many	NA	TRBJ1-2	CAISEDVNYGYTF	TGTGCCATCAGTGAGGACGTTAACTATGGCTACACCTTC
TRBV7-9	16	many	TRBD1	TRBJ2-7	CASSFGQGASTYEQYF	TGTGCCAGCAGCTTCGGCCAGGGGGCTTCCACCTACGAGCAGTACTTC
TRBV29-1	18	many	NA	TRBJ2-3	CSVNRGPGADLGTDTQYF	TGCAGCGTCAACCGGGGGCCAGGGGCGGACCTAGGCACAGATACGCAGTATTTT
TRBV20-1	18	many	TRBD2	TRBJ2-1	CSALGLAGGLSSYNEQFF	TGCAGTGCTCTCGGACTAGCGGGGGGACTTAGCTCCTACAATGAGCAGTTCTTC
TRBV20-1	16	many	NA	TRBJ2-2	CSAEDYQRGDTGELFF	TGCAGTGCGGAGGACTACCAAAGGGGGGACACCGGGGAGCTGTTTTTT
TRBV12-3/TRBV12-4	15	many	NA	TRBJ1-5	CASSSAGYGNQPQHF	TGTGCCAGCAGTTCGGCTGGGTATGGCAATCAGCCCCAGCATTTT
TRBV6-5	16	many	NA	TRBJ2-5	CASSYLGLKVQETQYF	TGTGCCAGCAGTTACCTCGGCTTAAAGGTTCAAGAGACCCAGTACTTC
TRBV4-3	14	many	NA	TRBJ2-5	CASSQDYGKETQYF	TGCGCCAGCAGCCAAGATTATGGGAAGGAGACCCAGTACTTC
TRBV3-1	14	many	NA	TRBJ1-5	CASSQNLGAQPQHF	TGTGCCAGCAGCCAAAACCTCGGGGCTCAGCCCCAGCATTTT
TRBV20-1	15	many	NA	TRBJ2-5	CSANQDLMTQETQYF	TGCAGTGCTAATCAGGACCTTATGACACAAGAGACCCAGTACTTC
TRBV11-2	14	many	NA	TRBJ2-1	CASSPSGGNNEQFF	TGTGCCAGCAGCCCCTCCGGAGGGAACAATGAGCAGTTCTTC
TRBV12-3/TRBV12-4	12	many	NA	TRBJ1-5	CASSLLRQPQHF	TGTGCCAGCAGTTTATTAAGACAGCCCCAGCATTTT
TRBV29-1	10	many	NA	TRBJ2-5	CSVVGGAQYF	TGCAGCGTTGTGGGTGGGGCCCAGTACTTC
TRBV18	14	NA	NA	TRBJ1-1	CASSPLDKNTEAFF	TGTGCCAGCTCACCCCTCGACAAGAACACTGAAGCTTTCTTT
TRBV18	14	many	TRBD2	TRBJ2-1	CASSPASGLNEQFF	TGTGCCAGCTCACCAGCTAGCGGGCTAAATGAGCAGTTCTTC
TRBV12-3/TRBV12-4	13	many	TRBD1	TRBJ1-4	CASRSDRGEKLFF	TGTGCCAGCAGATCTGACAGGGGTGAAAAACTGTTTTTT
TRBV27	16	many	TRBD1	TRBJ2-7	CASSPQGQFQPYEQYF	TGTGCCAGCAGTCCGCAGGGACAGTTCCAACCCTACGAGCAGTACTTC
TRBV5-1	13	many	NA	TRBJ1-5	CASRAGDNQPQHF	TGCGCCAGCAGGGCAGGGGATAATCAGCCCCAGCATTTT
TRBV5-1	13	many	NA	TRBJ1-1	CASASPPNTEAFF	TGCGCCAGCGCATCCCCCCCGAACACTGAAGCTTTCTTT
TRBV11-2	16	many	TRBD2	TRBJ2-1	CASSLDRRGAYNEQFF	TGTGCCAGCAGCTTAGATCGGCGGGGGGCCTACAATGAGCAGTTCTTC
TRBV6-1	13	many	NA	TRBJ1-4	CASRDSYNEKLFF	TGTGCCAGCAGGGACAGCTATAATGAAAAACTGTTTTTT
TRBV12-3/TRBV12-4	14	many	NA	TRBJ1-1	CASRPTFMNTEAFF	TGTGCCAGCAGGCCAACCTTCATGAACACTGAAGCTTTCTTT
TRBV5-1	14	many	NA	TRBJ1-3	CASSLEVPGNTIYF	TGCGCCAGCAGCCTAGAAGTGCCTGGAAACACCATATATTTT